The T cell receptor beta chain described here comes from a study of cytotoxic CD8 clonotypes in ibrutinib-treated CLL. Study-level background: Across the patients, approximately 10 were relapsed/refractory, more than 14 treatment-naive and 17 to 18 IGHV unmutated. The samples contained 250,000 to 300,000 productive templates on average. They also contained an average of 94,082 productive rearrangements.

Extraction of approximately 2.2 micrograms of genomic DNA from cryopreserved PBMCs supplied material for TCR beta libraries. The CDR3 contains 19 residues. Germline V gives CDR1 SGDLS, CDR2 YYNGEE. Trimming at V came to 3 bases and at J to 2 bases, leaving 14 bases not matched to a gene. Note on this clone: Its antigen is not known.

TCRdb's copy holds only in-frame clones and misses some; the assay was immunoSEQ multiplex PCR. The sample has about 8,600 clones, around 70% seen once. Findings and limits, study-wide: Among the clonotypes, public ones were uncommon and contracted or held stable on treatment.

This chain joins TRBV9 and TRBJ2-1; 10 nucleotides align to TRBD2. The sample here was PBMCs, taken before ibrutinib treatment. The sequence derives from a human donor with chronic lymphocytic leukemia. CDR3 residues: CASSGGPRTSGPTYNEQFF. For the CDR3, the DNA is TGTGCCAGCAGCGGTGGGCCGCGGACTAGCGGCCCGACCTACAATGAGCAGTTCTTC.